A selection of T cell receptor beta chains follows, all from one sample in a study of response to subunit inactivated influenza vaccine. TCRdb processed the RT-PCR reads anew with MiXCR; each CDR3 protein has one entry. The sample has 750,000 to 850,000 distinct CDR3 sequences, around a sixth seen once; the top ten hold approximately 11%. Sample: PBMCs from blood, taken less than 6 days after vaccination. All receptors come from a man aged 50 to 60 who received an inactivated influenza vaccine. Both conserved end residues are part of each CDR3. The order of the fields is J gene, V gene, D gene, clone size, CDR3 DNA, CDR3 protein. A D gene is named only where the DNA matches it firmly. Clone size is stated in some rows and not others, as once, few, many or a class when expanded.

TRBJ2-1,TRBV5-1,TRBD2,-,TGCGCCAGCAGCTTGGAGGCTAGCGGGGGCCGGCCTTTAGCGTTCTTC,CASSLEASGGRPLAFF
TRBJ1-2,TRBV6-2/TRBV6-3,-,few,TGTGCCAGCAGTTTGAACAGGATCACTAACTATGGCTACACCTTC,CASSLNRITNYGYTF
TRBJ1-6,TRBV5-1,-,many,TGCGCCAGCAGCGGAGACCACAGTAATTCACCCCTCCACTTT,CASSGDHSNSPLHF
TRBJ2-2,TRBV4-2,TRBD2,few,TGTGCCAGCAGCCAAGGGGGACTAGCGGGCGGGGAGCTGTTTTTT,CASSQGGLAGGELFF
TRBJ2-3,TRBV29-1,-,few,TGCAGCGTTAGAAGGGGCACAGATACGCAGTATTTT,CSVRRGTDTQYF
TRBJ1-4,TRBV6-6,-,few,TGTGCCAGCAGTCCTGAGGGAAAACTGTTTTTT,CASSPEGKLFF
TRBJ1-2,TRBV7-2,-,few,TGTGCCAGCAGCCCGGGACGGTATGGCTACACCTTC,CASSPGRYGYTF
TRBJ1-1,TRBV7-3,-,once,TGTGCCAGCAGCTTAACGTCAAGGGAGATCATGAACACTGAAGCTTTCTTT,CASSLTSREIMNTEAFF
TRBJ1-2,TRBV28,-,few,TGTGCCACCCGTCCAGCGTCTAACTATGGCTACACCTTC,CATRPASNYGYTF
TRBJ2-7,TRBV6-5,TRBD1,few,TGTGCCAGCAGTTACACCGGGACAGTGATCTACGAGCAGTACTTC,CASSYTGTVIYEQYF
TRBJ2-5,TRBV20-1,TRBD2,-,TGCAGTGCTAGAGATAGCGGGAGGGCACGAGAGACCCAGTACTTC,CSARDSGRARETQYF
TRBJ2-3,TRBV7-9,-,-,TGTGCCAGCAGCTTAGTTGGGGTAGCGGTTATCACAGATACGCAGTATTTT,CASSLVGVAVITDTQYF
TRBJ2-7,TRBV11-2,-,-,TGTGCCAGCAGCTTAGTGGGACGGCCCTACGAGCAGTACTTC,CASSLVGRPYEQYF
TRBJ2-1,TRBV6-4,-,few,TGTGCCAGCAGTGACTCGCACAGGTACAATGAGCAGTTCTTC,CASSDSHRYNEQFF
TRBJ2-3,TRBV20-1,TRBD1,-,TGCAGTGCTGAAACCGGGACAGGGTTGACCGATACGCAGTATTTT,CSAETGTGLTDTQYF
TRBJ2-3,TRBV28,-,-,TGTGCCAGCACTGGAATGTACTCGAGAGCAGATACGCAGTATTTT,CASTGMYSRADTQYF
TRBJ2-1,TRBV10-3,TRBD1,-,TGTGCCATCAGTGTGAGACAGGGATCGGAGCAGTTCTTC,CAISVRQGSEQFF
TRBJ2-1,TRBV12-3/TRBV12-4,TRBD2,many,TGTGCCAGCAGTTTGCTAGCGGGATATGAGCAGTTCTTC,CASSLLAGYEQFF
TRBJ2-1,TRBV13,-,once,TGTGCCACCCGAGCGGGCCGCGGTTACAATGAGCAGTTCTTC,CATRAGRGYNEQFF
TRBJ2-2,TRBV20-1,TRBD1,many,TGCAGTGCCCTGGCCGGGCAGGGGGCTGCCGGGGAGCTGTTTTTT,CSALAGQGAAGELFF
TRBJ2-7,TRBV4-3,TRBD1,-,TGCGCCAGCAGCCAAGATGCGGGACAGGGCTACGAGCAGTACTTC,CASSQDAGQGYEQYF
TRBJ2-7,TRBV12-3/TRBV12-4,TRBD1,few,TGTGCCAGCAGTTTAAGCGTGACAGGGGGCTCGGGGGAGCAGTACTTC,CASSLSVTGGSGEQYF
TRBJ1-1,TRBV11-2,-,few,TGTGCCAGCAGCCGGTGGGGTAACACTGAAGCTTTCTTT,CASSRWGNTEAFF
TRBJ2-2,TRBV11-2,-,few,TGTGCCAGCAGCCCCGGGGGCCGAGGCACCGGGGAGCTGTTTTTT,CASSPGGRGTGELFF
TRBJ2-2,TRBV3-1,-,few,TGTGCCAGCAGCCGGACACCTCCTGGGTACTCGAACACCGGGGAGCTGTTTTTT,CASSRTPPGYSNTGELFF
TRBJ2-5,TRBV29-1,TRBD2,-,TGCAGCGGGAAACGGACTAGCGGGAGGGCCGGAGAGACCCAGTACTTC,CSGKRTSGRAGETQYF
TRBJ1-3,TRBV12-3/TRBV12-4,-,few,TGTGCCAGCAGGTTGACAGAGGCTGGAAACACCATATATTTT,CASRLTEAGNTIYF
TRBJ2-1,TRBV7-2,-,few,TGTGCCAGCAGCCTCCGTGTGGACAATGAGCAGTTCTTC,CASSLRVDNEQFF
TRBJ2-5,TRBV4-1,-,-,TGCGCCAGCAGCGATACCGGAAGGGCTGTCCAAGAGACCCAGTACTTC,CASSDTGRAVQETQYF
TRBJ1-5,TRBV28,-,-,TGTGCCAGCACCCCAATCTTGAGCAATCAGCCCCAGCATTTT,CASTPILSNQPQHF
TRBJ2-1,TRBV29-1,-,few,TGCAGCGTTGTCCCCACCACCCATGAGCAGTTCTTC,CSVVPTTHEQFF
TRBJ2-1,TRBV7-2,-,-,TGTGCCAGCAGCCCCGCTGGGGGCAGACCCTTGGGTGAGCAGTTCTTC,CASSPAGGRPLGEQFF
TRBJ2-3,TRBV15,TRBD1,few,TGTGCCACCAGCAGAGACAGGGGGCCGGGAGATACGCAGTATTTT,CATSRDRGPGDTQYF
TRBJ1-2,TRBV28,-,few,TGTGCCAGCAGTTCCGACTGGACAAGCCACTATGGCTACACCTTC,CASSSDWTSHYGYTF
TRBJ2-2,TRBV24-1,-,few,TGTGCCACCCAACAGAGGCCGGACACCAACACCGGGGAGCTGTTTTTT,CATQQRPDTNTGELFF
TRBJ1-6,TRBV6-1,TRBD1,few,TGTGCCAGCAGTACGACAGGGGGGGGGAATTCACCCCTCCACTTT,CASSTTGGGNSPLHF
TRBJ2-3,TRBV12-3/TRBV12-4,TRBD2,-,TGTGCCAGCAGACGGACTAGCGGGAGTAACACAGATACGCAGTATTTT,CASRRTSGSNTDTQYF
TRBJ2-2,TRBV28,-,-,TGTGCCAGCAGTTTATTGGCTAGCTTGAACGGGGAGCTGTTTTTT,CASSLLASLNGELFF
TRBJ1-1,TRBV20-1,-,-,TGCAGTGCCGACCAAATGGGACACGACACTGAAGCTTTCTTT,CSADQMGHDTEAFF
TRBJ2-3,TRBV20-1,-,-,TGCAGTGCTCTCCGGGACTCTAACACAGATACGCAGTATTTT,CSALRDSNTDTQYF
TRBJ1-2,TRBV6-1,-,-,TGTGCCAGCAGTGAAAGATGGGGGGGCAAAGGCTACACCTTC,CASSERWGGKGYTF
TRBJ2-5,TRBV4-3,TRBD1,few,TGCGCCAGCAGCCTCACGGGACAGGGGGGGTTGGAGACCCAGTACTTC,CASSLTGQGGLETQYF